This TCR beta chain was identified during a study of cytomegalovirus exposure and HLA in healthy donors. Germline loops: CDR1 ENHRY, CDR2 SYGVKD. The CDR3 totals 13 residues. Trimming shortened V by 6 bases and J by 1 base, and 9 bases separated the two germline ends. Clones were read by immunoSEQ multiplex PCR, and TCRdb kept only the in-frame ones, dropping some. The sample includes hundreds of thousands of clones, roughly 90% seen only once; the top ten take roughly 0.75%. The source is a woman under 30 in good health and CMV-seronegative. The sample taken for sequencing was PBMCs. V is TRBV10-3 and J is TRBJ1-1; D might be TRBD1 (5 bases). DNA for the CDR3: TGTGCCATCAGGGGGCGGGAGAACACTGAAGCTTTCTTT. Translated: CAIRGRENTEAFF.